This paragraph covers one TCR beta chain sequence. Antigen specificity is unknown. Per sample, no less than 5.5 micrograms of total RNA were extracted. The data were taken from a study of blood T cells in healthy people across ages. Points from the study as a whole: Relative to aged donors, long-lived donors carried more naive CD4+ cells and displayed higher diversity.

With a J-beta primer mix and a sample-barcoded 5' primer, a second PCR ran 7 to 11 cycles. TCRdb ran MiXCR on the 5' RACE reads and lists one entry per CDR3 protein. The sample consists of 1.2 million to 1.5 million distinct CDR3 sequences, 42% of them appearing once. The CDR3 is made up of 17 amino acids. Trimming removed 0 bases from V and 2 bases from J, with 17 bases in between. The V gene is TRBV6-7, the J gene TRBJ2-7; no clear D gene. TRBV6-7 is noted as an ORF with a role that remains uncertain. The material sequenced was blood. The origin of this receptor is a woman between 18 and 29 years old in good health. The DNA for the CDR3 is TGTGCCAGCAGTTACTCGGAATTATGCAGTGGAGCCTACGAGCAGTACTTC. Amino acids: CASSYSELCSGAYEQYF.